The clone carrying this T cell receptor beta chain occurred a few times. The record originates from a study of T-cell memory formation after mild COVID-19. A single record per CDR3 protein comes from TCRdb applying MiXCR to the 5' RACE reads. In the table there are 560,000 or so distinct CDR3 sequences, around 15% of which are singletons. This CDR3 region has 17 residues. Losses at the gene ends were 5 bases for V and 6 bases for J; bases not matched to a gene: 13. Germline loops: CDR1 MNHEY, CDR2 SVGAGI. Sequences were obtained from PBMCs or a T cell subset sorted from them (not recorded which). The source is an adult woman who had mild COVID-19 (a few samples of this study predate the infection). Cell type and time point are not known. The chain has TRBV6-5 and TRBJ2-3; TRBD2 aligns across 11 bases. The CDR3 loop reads CASSNLPSGRRRDTQYF. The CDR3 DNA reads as TGTGCCAGCAGTAACTTACCTAGCGGGAGGCGGAGGGATACGCAGTATTTT.